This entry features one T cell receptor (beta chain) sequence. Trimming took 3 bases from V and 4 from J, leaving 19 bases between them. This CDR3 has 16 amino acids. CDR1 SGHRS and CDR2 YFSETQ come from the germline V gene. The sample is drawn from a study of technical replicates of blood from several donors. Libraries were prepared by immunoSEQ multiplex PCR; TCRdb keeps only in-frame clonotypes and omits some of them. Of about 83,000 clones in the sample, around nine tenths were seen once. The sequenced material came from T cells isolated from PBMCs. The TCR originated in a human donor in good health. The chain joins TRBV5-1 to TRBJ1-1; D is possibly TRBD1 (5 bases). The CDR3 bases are TGCGCCAGCAGCTGGGCAGCTAGCCCGGGGGGCACTGAAGCTTTCTTT. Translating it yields CASSWAASPGGTEAFF.